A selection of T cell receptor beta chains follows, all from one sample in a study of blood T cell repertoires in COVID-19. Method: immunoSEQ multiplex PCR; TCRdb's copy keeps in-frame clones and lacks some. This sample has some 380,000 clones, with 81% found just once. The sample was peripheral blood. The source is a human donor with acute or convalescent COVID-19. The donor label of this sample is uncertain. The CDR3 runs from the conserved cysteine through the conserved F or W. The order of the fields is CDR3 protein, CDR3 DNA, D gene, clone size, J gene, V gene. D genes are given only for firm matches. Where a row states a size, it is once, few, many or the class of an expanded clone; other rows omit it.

CASSWGQGGYGYTF	TGTGCCAGCAGCTGGGGACAGGGAGGCTATGGCTACACCTTC	TRBD1	.	TRBJ1-2	TRBV3-1/TRBV3-2
CASSVRETYWTGGNYGYTF	TGTGCCAGCAGTGTAAGAGAGACGTATTGGACAGGGGGGAACTATGGCTACACCTTC	TRBD1	.	TRBJ1-2	TRBV6-1
CASIRTVMNTEAFF	TGTGCCAGTATCCGGACAGTCATGAACACTGAAGCTTTCTTT	.	once	TRBJ1-1	TRBV19
CASSLTEADTQYF	TGTGCCAGCAGCTTGACCGAGGCGGATACGCAGTATTTT	.	.	TRBJ2-3	TRBV5-6
CASSLRDRGYQPQHF	TGTGCCAGCAGCTTACGGGACAGGGGCTATCAGCCCCAGCATTTT	TRBD1	.	TRBJ1-5	TRBV7-7
CASSRGRTNEKLFF	TGTGCCAGCAGTAGGGGGCGGACTAATGAAAAACTGTTTTTT	TRBD1	.	TRBJ1-4	TRBV27
CASSPEGQGFTEAFF	TGCGCCAGCAGCCCGGAGGGACAGGGTTTTACTGAAGCTTTCTTT	TRBD1	once	TRBJ1-1	TRBV5-1
CASSVGESYNEQFF	TGCGCCAGCAGCGTAGGAGAATCCTACAATGAGCAGTTCTTC	.	.	TRBJ2-1	TRBV5-1
CASREIPYGYTF	TGTGCCAGTAGGGAGATTCCCTATGGCTACACCTTC	.	.	TRBJ1-2	TRBV27
CASSQRGQGTEAFF	TGTGCCAGCAGCCAAAGGGGGCAGGGCACTGAAGCTTTCTTT	TRBD1	.	TRBJ1-1	TRBV3-1/TRBV3-2
CASSVGVVEGLDGYTF	TGTGCCAGCAGCGTAGGGGTGGTTGAGGGCTTGGATGGCTACACCTTC	.	.	TRBJ1-2	TRBV9
CASSLGTVYGYTF	TGTGCCAGCAGCTTGGGGACAGTCTATGGCTACACCTTC	.	.	TRBJ1-2	TRBV5-8
CASKGTAATNEKLFF	TGCGCCAGCAAAGGGACAGCTGCAACTAATGAAAAACTGTTTTTT	TRBD1	once	TRBJ1-4	TRBV10-2
CAISRVGNEQYF	TGTGCCATCAGTAGAGTCGGGAACGAGCAGTACTTC	.	.	TRBJ2-7	TRBV10-3
CASSYRGDRGSEAFF	TGTGCCAGCTCTTACCGGGGGGACAGGGGCTCTGAAGCTTTCTTT	TRBD1	.	TRBJ1-1	TRBV6-5
CASSDLRDRVTYNEQFF	TGTGCCAGCAGTGATCTCCGGGACAGGGTAACCTACAATGAGCAGTTCTTC	TRBD1	.	TRBJ2-1	TRBV2
CASSPRQGAGGTEAFF	TGTGCCAGCAGCCCCAGACAGGGGGCGGGGGGCACTGAAGCTTTCTTT	TRBD1	.	TRBJ1-1	TRBV9
CASRRTRQETQYF	TGTGCCAGCAGAAGGACACGGCAAGAGACCCAGTACTTC	.	once	TRBJ2-5	TRBV6-5
CASSRTGGKDEQFF	TGTGCCAGCAGCCGGACAGGGGGTAAGGATGAGCAGTTCTTC	TRBD1	.	TRBJ2-1	TRBV7-2
CASRPSGASSYEQYF	TGTGCCAGCAGGCCCAGCGGGGCCAGCTCCTACGAGCAGTACTTC	TRBD2	.	TRBJ2-7	TRBV3-1/TRBV3-2
CASSQGLRGYTF	TGTGCCAGCAGCCAGGGATTGAGGGGCTACACCTTC	.	.	TRBJ1-2	TRBV12-1
CASSPSGARAGNTIYF	TGTGCCAGCAGTCCGTCAGGGGCGCGAGCTGGAAACACCATATATTTT	.	.	TRBJ1-3	TRBV27
CASSPGGGSEETQYF	TGTGCCAGCAGCCCCGGAGGAGGGAGCGAAGAGACCCAGTACTTC	.	.	TRBJ2-5	TRBV7-9
CATAGQGTTYGYTF	TGCGCCACCGCTGGGCAGGGGACAACCTATGGCTACACCTTC	.	.	TRBJ1-2	TRBV10-2
CASSLTGREQFF	TGTGCCAGCAGCTTAACGGGAAGGGAGCAGTTCTTC	.	.	TRBJ2-1	TRBV7-2
CASRKGDAGNQPQHF	TGTGCCAGCAGGAAGGGAGACGCGGGCAATCAGCCCCAGCATTTT	.	.	TRBJ1-5	TRBV2
CASSLDRKRAYNEQFF	TGTGCCAGCAGCTTAGATCGGAAGAGGGCCTACAATGAGCAGTTCTTC	.	few	TRBJ2-1	TRBV11-2
CASSYSGGNAQYF	TGTGCCAGCAGTTACTCGGGGGGGAATGCCCAGTACTTC	TRBD2	.	TRBJ2-5	TRBV6-6
CASSSGLAGGPGELFF	TGTGCCAGCAGCTCTGGACTAGCGGGAGGTCCCGGGGAGCTGTTTTTT	TRBD2	once	TRBJ2-2	TRBV7-2
CSVEELFSTDTQYF	TGCAGCGTTGAGGAGTTATTTAGCACAGATACGCAGTATTTT	.	.	TRBJ2-3	TRBV29-1
CASSHTGANTEAFF	TGTGCCAGCTCACACACAGGGGCGAACACTGAAGCTTTCTTT	TRBD1	.	TRBJ1-1	TRBV18
CASSLTVGGPREQFF	TGTGCCAGCAGCTTAACGGTGGGAGGGCCCCGGGAGCAGTTCTTC	TRBD2	.	TRBJ2-1	TRBV5-6
CASSEASGYQPQHF	TGTGCCAGCAGTGAAGCATCGGGGTATCAGCCCCAGCATTTT	.	once	TRBJ1-5	TRBV6-1
CAISVESGQGYEQYF	TGTGCCATCAGTGTCGAATCGGGACAGGGGTACGAGCAGTACTTC	TRBD1	.	TRBJ2-7	TRBV10-3
CASSPGDRGIRNTEAFF	TGTGCCAGCTCACCGGGGGACAGGGGAATTAGGAACACTGAAGCTTTCTTT	TRBD1	.	TRBJ1-1	TRBV18
CASSDGLATDTQYF	TGTGCCAGCAGTGACGGACTAGCCACAGATACGCAGTATTTT	TRBD2	.	TRBJ2-3	TRBV6-4
CASSYRQGPRNTIYF	TGTGCCAGCAGTTATCGACAGGGACCTCGAAACACCATATATTTT	TRBD1	.	TRBJ1-3	TRBV6-5
CASSQDLREGLYYGYTF	TGTGCCAGCAGCCAAGATCTGAGGGAAGGCTTATACTATGGCTACACCTTC	.	.	TRBJ1-2	TRBV4-2
CASSSQGIGPLSGELFF	TGCGCCAGCAGCTCACAGGGTATTGGCCCTCTTTCCGGGGAGCTGTTTTTT	.	.	TRBJ2-2	TRBV5-1
CASIGTSGGYTQYF	TGTGCCAGCATTGGGACTAGCGGGGGGTATACGCAGTATTTT	TRBD2	few	TRBJ2-3	TRBV2
CASSPQTGARSNTEAFF	TGTGCCAGCAGCCCCCAGACAGGGGCCAGATCGAACACTGAAGCTTTCTTT	TRBD1	few	TRBJ1-1	TRBV5-6
CASSRPTGTMNTEAFF	TGTGCCAGCAGCCGTCCGACAGGGACCATGAACACTGAAGCTTTCTTT	TRBD1	.	TRBJ1-1	TRBV5-5
CASSRDSLLTISGNTIYF	TGTGCCAGCAGCCGGGACAGCCTTCTTACAATCTCTGGAAACACCATATATTTT	TRBD1	.	TRBJ1-3	TRBV2